This section outlines one T cell receptor (beta chain) sequence together with its context. Primers: 60 Vbeta forward and 13 Jbeta reverse. The method was immunoSEQ multiplex PCR; TCRdb's version includes in-frame clones alone and lacks a portion of them. The sample has around 190,000 clones. The data are from a study of cytomegalovirus exposure and HLA in healthy donors. The receptor's source is a young woman in good health and CMV-seropositive. The sequenced material came from PBMCs.

Here the CDR3 DNA reads TGTGCCAGCCTCGACAGTGCCCAAGAGACCCAGTACTTC. It codes for CASLDSAQETQYF. The chain has TRBV6-5 and TRBJ2-5, with a possible D match to TRBD1 (5 bases). The V gene lost 8 bases and the J gene lost 1 base, with 11 bases spanning the gap. Germline V gene lookup returns CDR1 MNHEY and CDR2 SVGAGI. The CDR3 is made up of 13 amino acids.